Below, 26 T cell receptor beta chains from the same sample are listed, as sequenced in a study of cytomegalovirus exposure and HLA in healthy donors. Primers included in the PCR were 60 Vbeta and 13 Jbeta primers. Assay: immunoSEQ multiplex PCR; the TCRdb copy retains only in-frame clones and omits some. The sample carries fewer than 100,000 clones, roughly 80% recorded once. Input material: PBMCs. The receptors shown here come from a woman aged 55-70 years in good health and CMV-seronegative.

The count of this clone is one. Written as DNA, the CDR3 is TGTGCCAGCAGTTTGAGGGATAGCAATCAGCCCCAGCATTTT. This encodes CASSLRDSNQPQHF. The gene calls are TRBV28 and TRBJ1-5; no firm D call. CDR1 MDHEN and CDR2 SYDVKM come from the germline V gene. The ends were cut back, 3 bases at V and 0 bases at J, with 6 bases in the middle. The CDR3 is 14 residues long.

Worth noting for this clone: The junction shows a germline mismatch at one end, possibly a read error. V usage is TRBV9 and J usage is TRBJ2-3; unclear D gene. This CDR3 is built from 14 residues. Germline CDR1 reads SGDLS; CDR2 reads YYNGEE. CDR3 nucleotide sequence: TGTACCAGCAGCGTAGGTTCCGGGACAGATACGCAGTATTTT. Protein: CTSSVGSGTDTQYF.

This clone was recorded once. The genes are TRBV18 and TRBJ1-1; a weak D match, TRBD1 (5 bases). The CDR3 is 16 residues long. Trimming removed 3 bases from V and 0 bases from J, with 14 bases in between. Germline V CDR1 and CDR2: KGHSH, LQKENI. The CDR3 DNA sequence: TGTGCCAGCTCACCGCCGGGAGCAGGGATGAACACTGAAGCTTTCTTT. Its protein is CASSPPGAGMNTEAFF.

The chain is built from TRBV5-4 and TRBJ2-5, with TRBD1 matching over 7 bases. CDR1 is SGHNT and CDR2 is YYREEE in the germline V gene (reference sequence). The CDR3 length is 13 residues. V shed 4 bases, J shed 1 base, and the junction held 1 base outside the gene matches. CDR3 loop: CASSGQVQETQYF. The DNA for the CDR3 is TGTGCCAGCAGCGGACAGGTCCAAGAGACCCAGTACTTC.

This sequence joins TRBV30 and TRBJ2-2, with D unresolved. This CDR3 has 14 residues. Germline V gene sequence: CDR1 GTSNPN, CDR2 SVGIG (reference sequence). V shed 1 base and J shed 1 base, with 7 bases lying between them. The CDR3 is CAWSEIQNTGELFF. CDR3 bases: TGTGCCTGGAGTGAAATCCAGAACACCGGGGAGCTGTTTTTT.

The V call is TRBV5-4, the J call TRBJ2-5; tentatively, D is TRBD1 (6 bases). This CDR3 region has 14 residues. V was shortened by 2 bases and J by 0 bases, with 8 bases between the two germline ends. Germline V CDR1 and CDR2: SGHNT, YYREEE (reference sequence). CDR3 sequence reads: CASSFGDNQETQYF. The CDR3 nucleotides are TGTGCCAGCAGCTTCGGGGACAACCAAGAGACCCAGTACTTC.

The rearrangement links TRBV28 to TRBJ2-2; 14 nucleotides agree with TRBD2. The length of the CDR3 is 18 residues. V shed 6 bases, J shed 8 bases, and the junction held 14 bases outside the gene matches. Germline CDR1 is MDHEN and CDR2 is SYDVKM. The CDR3 nucleotides are TGTGCCAGCAGCTCCACCATAGGGACTAGCGGGAGTTCTGGGGAGCTGTTTTTT. It is translated as CASSSTIGTSGSSGELFF.

This clone was recorded a few times. The gene calls are TRBV2 and TRBJ1-1, with TRBD1 matching over 11 bases. The CDR3 runs 13 residues. In germline, CDR1 is SNHLY, CDR2 FYNNEI. The ends lost 6 bases at V and 6 bases at J; junction bases unmatched: 3. The CDR3 loop reads CASSGQGAAEAFF. In DNA, the CDR3 is TGTGCCAGCAGCGGACAGGGGGCCGCTGAAGCTTTCTTT.

The V call is TRBV5-1, the J call TRBJ2-3, with 8 positions matching TRBD2. This CDR3 has 15 amino acids. The germline V gene has CDR1 SGHRS and CDR2 YFSETQ. V dropped 6 bases and J dropped 1; count of bases not matched to a gene: 7. In DNA, the CDR3 is TGCGCCAGCATTGAAGCGGGAGTCGGCACAGATACGCAGTATTTT. Translation: CASIEAGVGTDTQYF.

The table lists this clone with a few counts. The chain recombines TRBV7-7 with TRBJ2-5, with 11 bases fitting TRBD1. Germline values: CDR1 SSHAT, CDR2 FNYEAQ (reference sequence). The CDR3 is 16 amino acids. With V trimmed by 5 bases and J by 5 bases, 10 bases remained unmatched. CDR3 bases: TGTGCCAGCAGCCAACTCGGACAGGGGGCTTGGGAGACCCAGTACTTC. It yields the protein CASSQLGQGAWETQYF.

The chain has TRBV18 and TRBJ2-2, with TRBD2 matching 13 bases. Losses at the gene ends were 3 bases for V and 5 bases for J; bases not matched to a gene: 6. Germline values: CDR1 KGHSH, CDR2 LQKENI. The CDR3 is 17 residues long. The DNA for the CDR3 is TGTGCCAGCTCACCTCCGGGACTAGCGGGGAGAACCGGGGAGCTGTTTTTT. This translates into CASSPPGLAGRTGELFF.

This chain joins TRBV5-1 and TRBJ2-5; tentatively, D is TRBD1 (6 bases). Trimming stripped 0 bases from V and 2 bases from J, with 11 bases between. This CDR3 has 15 amino acids. Germline CDR1 and CDR2: SGHRS and YFSETQ. CDR3 nucleotide sequence: TGCGCCAGCAGCTTGGGCAGGGGTATACAAGAGACCCAGTACTTC. The encoded protein is CASSLGRGIQETQYF. Full variable domain (outside the CDR3, taken from reference TRBV5-1 and TRBJ2-5): KAGVTQTPRYLIKTRGQQVTLSCSPISGHRSVSWYQQTPGQGLQFLFEYFSETQRNKGNFPGRFSGRQFSNSRSEMNVSTLELGDSALYLCASSLGRGIQETQYFGPGTRLLVL.

The chain employs TRBV10-3 and TRBJ2-5; a weak D match, TRBD1 (5 bases). With 10 bases removed from V and 5 bases from J, the gap between germline ends came to 11 bases. The CDR3 loop spans 11 amino acids. Germline-derived CDR1 and CDR2 are ENHRY and SYGVKD. CDR3 DNA sequence: TGTGCCACCGACAGTGGGGAGACCCAGTACTTC. Translating gives CATDSGETQYF.

The V and J genes are TRBV2 and TRBJ1-3; D remains ambiguous. Germline values: CDR1 SNHLY, CDR2 FYNNEI. The CDR3 is 15 amino acids. V lost 5 bases and J lost 0, with 11 bases in between. DNA of the CDR3: TGTGCCAGCAGTAGATCCTCTAACTCTGGAAACACCATATATTTT. Protein: CASSRSSNSGNTIYF.

The gene calls are TRBV9 and TRBJ2-7, with D perhaps TRBD1 (6 bases). This CDR3 is built from 13 residues. Germline V lookup: CDR1 SGDLS, CDR2 YYNGEE. V shed 2 bases and J shed 5 bases, with 11 bases lying between them. The CDR3 region has the DNA TGTGCCAGCAGCGTTAACCACAGGGACGAGCAGTACTTC. Its translation: CASSVNHRDEQYF.

The chain combines TRBV2 with TRBJ2-1; 13 bases are a match to TRBD2. The CDR3 is 15 residues long. Germline assignment: CDR1 SNHLY and CDR2 FYNNEI. J gave up 6 bases and V 6 bases, and 5 bases lay outside the gene matches. CDR3 nucleotide sequence: TGTGCCAGCAGGGGACTAGCGGGAACTCCCAATGAGCAGTTCTTC. Amino acids: CASRGLAGTPNEQFF.

The count of this clone is one. This chain's CDR3 is CASRGEGPDEQFF. In DNA form, the CDR3 reads TGTGCCAGCAGGGGGGAGGGCCCGGATGAGCAGTTCTTC. The chain employs TRBV11-2 and TRBJ2-1; 7 nucleotides line up with TRBD2. Germline V CDR1 and CDR2: SGHAT, FQNNGV. The CDR3 runs 13 residues. The V segment lost 6 bases and the J segment 8 bases; nucleotides outside the gene matches: 7.

This chain joins TRBV7-2 and TRBJ2-1; TRBD1 might be the D (5 bases). The CDR3 totals 15 residues. Looked up from germline, CDR1 is SGHTA and CDR2 is FQGNSA. V lost 3 bases, J lost 4 bases, and 13 bases lay in between. The CDR3 loop is CASSFIQGPYNEQFF. The CDR3, as DNA: TGTGCCAGCAGCTTCATCCAGGGTCCTTACAATGAGCAGTTCTTC.

The chain couples TRBV15 to TRBJ1-3; D uncertain. V was cut by 0 bases and J by 4 bases, with 7 bases left in between. The CDR3 is 14 residues long. CDR1 is LNHNV and CDR2 is YYDKDF in the germline V gene (reference sequence). The chain's CDR3 is CATSREWQGNTIYF. CDR3 in DNA: TGTGCCACCAGCAGAGAGTGGCAGGGAAACACCATATATTTT.

The chain couples TRBV2 to TRBJ1-5; no clear D gene. The CDR3 is 16 residues long. V was shortened by 3 bases and J by 0 bases, with 12 bases between the two germline ends. Germline V gives CDR1 SNHLY, CDR2 FYNNEI. CDR3 coding DNA: TGTGCCAGCAGTGATCGGTCGGGTTATAGCAATCAGCCCCAGCATTTT. This gives the protein CASSDRSGYSNQPQHF.

This clone has a handful of counts. The gene calls are TRBV6-6 and TRBJ2-2; weak D call: TRBD1 (5 bases). Between the trimmed V and J ends, which lost 7 bases and 0 bases, there was a span of 9 bases. This CDR3 has 14 residues. In germline, CDR1 is MNHNY, CDR2 SVGAGI (reference sequence). CDR3 in DNA: TGTGCCAGCACTCAGGACACGAACACCGGGGAGCTGTTTTTT. It specifies CASTQDTNTGELFF.

This chain links TRBV7-2 with TRBJ1-1; D is unresolved. Germline CDR1 SGHTA, CDR2 FQGNSA. The CDR3 covers 16 residues. Trimming removed 1 base from V and 1 base from J, with 13 bases in between. DNA for the CDR3: TGTGCCAGCAGCTTAGAATGGGCAGTCACGAACACTGAAGCTTTCTTT. Protein sequence: CASSLEWAVTNTEAFF.

This clone was seen a single time. This sequence joins TRBV18 and TRBJ1-5; the D is unclear. V was cut by 3 bases and J by 4 bases, with 13 bases left in between. Germline V lookup: CDR1 KGHSH, CDR2 LQKENI. The CDR3 has 15 residues. The chain's CDR3 is CASSPPGNGNQPQHF. The CDR3 DNA is TGTGCCAGCTCACCCCCGGGGAACGGAAATCAGCCCCAGCATTTT.

The chain recombines TRBV29-1 with TRBJ1-1; weak D call: TRBD1 (6 bases). The CDR3 is made up of 11 amino acids. Germline CDR1 is SQVTM and CDR2 is ANQGSEA. Deletions cut 7 bases from V and 4 bases from J, with 10 bases between. CDR3 sequence reads: CSGTGITEAFF. In DNA, the CDR3 is TGCAGCGGTACAGGGATCACTGAAGCTTTCTTT.

The chain couples TRBV5-4 to TRBJ2-3, with 12 bases fitting TRBD2. This CDR3 has 16 amino acids. CDR1 SGHNT and CDR2 YYREEE come from the germline V gene (reference sequence). Losses at the gene ends were 4 bases for V and 1 base for J; bases not matched to a gene: 4. CDR3 protein: CASSSRTSGGTDTQYF. The DNA for the CDR3 is TGTGCCAGCAGCAGCCGGACTAGCGGGGGCACAGATACGCAGTATTTT.

The chain links TRBV4-3 to TRBJ2-1; TRBD1 matches 9 bases. V shed 3 bases, J shed 14 bases, and the junction held 5 bases outside the gene matches. The CDR3 runs to 12 residues. The germline V gene has CDR1 LGHNA and CDR2 YSLEER. CDR3 sequence reads: CASSHLTGGKFF. The CDR3 DNA follows: TGCGCCAGCAGCCACCTGACAGGGGGGAAGTTCTTC.